This is a list of T cell receptor beta chains from one sample in a study of patients and donors after allogeneic stem cell transplantation. TCRdb re-called the RT-PCR reads through MiXCR, storing one row per CDR3 protein. The sample lists 800,000 to 1,000,000 distinct CDR3 sequences, roughly 18% seen once, with 6% in the top ten. The sample was blood, either unsorted or a sorted T cell fraction (not recorded which). The receptors were sampled from a human donor who was either an allogeneic HSCT recipient or a stem cell or donor lymphocyte infusion donor (not recorded which). It is not recorded whose cells these are; they may come from a transplant donor. Each CDR3 is given with its conserved first and last residue. A D gene is named only where the DNA matches it firmly. The size entry is marked missing in some rows and otherwise reads once, few, many or a size class.

j_call	d_call	v_call	clone_size	cdr3_nt	cdr3_aa
TRBJ2-7	TRBD1	TRBV6-1	-	TGTGCCAGCAGTGAAGGCGGACAGGGGGCGCGGGTCGAGCAGTACTTC	CASSEGGQGARVEQYF
TRBJ2-1	-	TRBV12-3/TRBV12-4	-	TGTGCCAGCAGGACGGGGGGCCCCTCCTACAATGAGCAGTTCTTC	CASRTGGPSYNEQFF
TRBJ2-5	-	TRBV11-2	few	TGTGCCAGCAGCTCGCCCCGTGACAGGCCTTCGACCCAGTACTTC	CASSSPRDRPSTQYF
TRBJ2-3	-	TRBV5-6	-	TGTGCCAGCAGCTTCGGGACTCTCGGGGAAGATACGCAGTATTTT	CASSFGTLGEDTQYF
TRBJ1-4	-	TRBV4-1	few	TGCGCCAGCTCTCGGGAGGGGCAAGTAGAAAAACTGTTTTTT	CASSREGQVEKLFF
TRBJ2-2	TRBD2	TRBV29-1	few	TGCAGCACAGCAGCGGGCGGGAGTGCCGGGGAGCTGTTTTTT	CSTAAGGSAGELFF
TRBJ2-7	-	TRBV6-1	-	TGTGCCAGCAGCCTTCTGGTAGCTAACTACGAGCAGTACTTC	CASSLLVANYEQYF
TRBJ1-5	-	TRBV10-3	many	TGTGCCATCAGTGATAGGCCGGCTAATAGCAATCAGCCCCAGCATTTT	CAISDRPANSNQPQHF
TRBJ1-5	-	TRBV27	-	TGTGCCAGCGGTACAGGTTCGTATAGCAATCAGCCCCAGCATTTT	CASGTGSYSNQPQHF
TRBJ1-3	-	TRBV7-6	many	TGTGCCAGCAGCCAACGGTGGGCGAAAATGTCTGGAAACACCATATATTTT	CASSQRWAKMSGNTIYF
TRBJ2-2	-	TRBV7-9	few	TGTGCCAGCAGCCACGGACTCCTAAACACCGGGGAGCTGTTTTTT	CASSHGLLNTGELFF
TRBJ2-2	-	TRBV11-3	few	TGTGCCAGCAAAGGAGGCGGCGGGGAGCTGTTTTTT	CASKGGGGELFF
TRBJ2-2	-	TRBV4-1	-	TGCGCCAGCAGCCCCGAGGGACACCTCCCATCACATCCGAACACCGGGGAGCTGTTTTTT	CASSPEGHLPSHPNTGELFF
TRBJ1-3	-	TRBV20-1	few	TGCAGTGCTAGAGATAGCCAAGTAGGAAACACCATATATTTT	CSARDSQVGNTIYF
TRBJ2-3	-	TRBV29-1	-	TGCAGCGTCGGACAGCAAACCACAGATACGCAGTATTTT	CSVGQQTTDTQYF